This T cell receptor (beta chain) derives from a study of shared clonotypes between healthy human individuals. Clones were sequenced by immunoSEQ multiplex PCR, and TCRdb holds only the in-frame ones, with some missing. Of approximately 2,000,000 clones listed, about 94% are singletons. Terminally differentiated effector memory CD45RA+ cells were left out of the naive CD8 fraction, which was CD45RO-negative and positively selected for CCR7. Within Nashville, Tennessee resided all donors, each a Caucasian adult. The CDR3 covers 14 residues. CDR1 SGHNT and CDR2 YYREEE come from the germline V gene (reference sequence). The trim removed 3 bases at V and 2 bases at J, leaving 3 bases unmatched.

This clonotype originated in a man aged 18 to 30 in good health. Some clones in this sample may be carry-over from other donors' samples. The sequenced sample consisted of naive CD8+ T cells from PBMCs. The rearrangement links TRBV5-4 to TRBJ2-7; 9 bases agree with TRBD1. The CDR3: CASSSQGATYEQYF. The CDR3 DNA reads TGTGCCAGCAGCTCACAGGGGGCGACCTACGAGCAGTACTTC.